The clone carrying this T cell receptor (beta chain) has a count of ten or more. Its antigen is still unknown. The data were obtained in a study of Graves' ophthalmopathy and Graves' hyperthyroidism. Study-wide results and caveats: Ophthalmopathy progression prediction by the model yielded a sensitivity of 55% to 71% and a specificity of around 72%. A model of 13 signatures distinguished ophthalmopathy from stable hyperthyroidism at approximately 89% sensitivity and roughly 80% specificity. Among thyroid clonotypes expanded above 0.001 frequency, most also appeared in blood.

PBMCs were isolated by Ficoll-Paque density gradient centrifugation, using over 9.5 ml of fresh peripheral blood as the starting material. CDR3 regions of TCR beta were amplified from RNA transcripts. HTBI primers were used in a first-round RT-PCR, which preceded a second-round multiplex PCR. Using its own MiXCR run on the multiplex PCR reads, TCRdb lists one record per CDR3 protein. The sample holds hundreds of thousands of distinct CDR3 sequences, 35% to 50% seen once. The germline gives CDR1 SGDLS, CDR2 YYNGEE. The CDR3 has 14 amino acids. V was trimmed by 1 base and J by 0 bases, leaving 8 bases between them.

This TCR was recovered from an adult man with Graves' ophthalmopathy. Sequenced input: peripheral blood. V and J are TRBV9 and TRBJ2-7; D uncertain. CDR3 DNA sequence: TGTGCCAGCAGCGTACGGCCAAGCTCCTACGAGCAGTACTTC. This gives the protein CASSVRPSSYEQYF.